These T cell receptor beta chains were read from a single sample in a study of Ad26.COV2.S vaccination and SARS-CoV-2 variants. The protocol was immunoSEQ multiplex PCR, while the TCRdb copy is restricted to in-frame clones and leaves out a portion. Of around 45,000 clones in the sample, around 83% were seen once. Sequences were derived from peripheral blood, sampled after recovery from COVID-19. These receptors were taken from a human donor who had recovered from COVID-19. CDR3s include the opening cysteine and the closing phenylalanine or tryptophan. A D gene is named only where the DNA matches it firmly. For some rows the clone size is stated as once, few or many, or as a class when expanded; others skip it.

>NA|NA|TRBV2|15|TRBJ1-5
CASRTVGAGNQPQHF
TGTGCCAGCAGGACCGTGGGGGCAGGCAATCAGCCCCAGCATTTT
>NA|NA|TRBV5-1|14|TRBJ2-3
CASSLAESTDTQYF
TGCGCCAGCAGCTTAGCGGAAAGCACAGATACGCAGTATTTT
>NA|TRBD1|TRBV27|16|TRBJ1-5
CASPKPGQPNNQPQHF
TGTGCCAGCCCTAAACCGGGACAGCCCAACAATCAGCCCCAGCATTTT
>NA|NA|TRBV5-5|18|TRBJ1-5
CASSLASMAGNSNQPQHF
TGTGCCAGCAGCTTGGCCTCCATGGCAGGGAATAGCAATCAGCCCCAGCATTTT
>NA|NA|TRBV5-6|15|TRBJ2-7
CASSPGITMAYEQYF
TGTGCCAGCAGCCCCGGGATCACCATGGCATACGAGCAGTACTTC
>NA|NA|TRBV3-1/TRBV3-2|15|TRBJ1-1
CASSQAFGMNTEAFF
TGTGCCAGCAGCCAAGCGTTCGGCATGAACACTGAAGCTTTCTTT
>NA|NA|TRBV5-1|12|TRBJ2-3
CASSLAGDTQYF
TGCGCCAGCAGCTTGGCTGGAGATACGCAGTATTTT
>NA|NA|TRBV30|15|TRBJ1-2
CAWTSGTWVSYGYTF
TGTGCCTGGACTTCCGGGACATGGGTATCCTATGGCTACACCTTC
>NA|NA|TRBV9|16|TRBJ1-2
CASSVDFGGSGTGYTF
TGTGCCAGCAGCGTAGATTTCGGTGGCTCGGGCACTGGCTACACCTTC
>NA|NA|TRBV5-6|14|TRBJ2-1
CASSLVPTGTEQFF
TGTGCCAGCAGCCTTGTACCTACAGGGACTGAGCAGTTCTTC
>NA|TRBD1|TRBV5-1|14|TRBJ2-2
CASRQGAGTGELFF
TGCGCCAGCAGACAGGGGGCAGGCACCGGGGAGCTGTTTTTT
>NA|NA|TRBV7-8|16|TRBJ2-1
CASSPPRRSSTNEQFF
TGTGCCAGCAGCCCTCCCCGCCGTAGCAGCACCAATGAGCAGTTCTTC
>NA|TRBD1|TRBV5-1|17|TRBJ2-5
CASSPEGDSELKETQYF
TGCGCCAGCAGCCCTGAAGGGGACAGTGAGCTCAAAGAGACCCAGTACTTC
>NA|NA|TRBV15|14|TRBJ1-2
CATSRDQPNYGYTF
TGTGCCACCAGCAGAGATCAGCCTAACTATGGCTACACCTTC
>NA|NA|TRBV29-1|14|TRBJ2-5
CSVEWFGGQETQYF
TGCAGCGTTGAGTGGTTTGGGGGTCAAGAGACCCAGTACTTC
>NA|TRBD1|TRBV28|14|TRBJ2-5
CASQITGAQETQYF
TGTGCGTCGCAAATAACAGGGGCTCAAGAGACCCAGTACTTC
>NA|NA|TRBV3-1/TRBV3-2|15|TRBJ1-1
CASSSQGLMNTEAFF
TGTGCCAGCAGCTCCCAGGGCCTTATGAACACTGAAGCTTTCTTT
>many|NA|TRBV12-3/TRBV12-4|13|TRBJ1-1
CASSLTGNTEAFF
TGTGCCAGCAGTTTAACGGGGAACACTGAAGCTTTCTTT
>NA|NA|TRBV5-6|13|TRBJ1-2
CASSLSGALGYTF
TGTGCCAGCAGCTTGTCGGGGGCGCTGGGCTACACCTTC
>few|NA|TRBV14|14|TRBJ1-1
CASSPRWMNTEAFF
TGTGCCAGCAGCCCACGCTGGATGAACACTGAAGCTTTCTTT
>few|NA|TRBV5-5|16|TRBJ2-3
CASSLSPSDAEGTQYF
TGTGCCAGCAGCTTGAGTCCGAGCGATGCGGAAGGTACGCAGTATTTT
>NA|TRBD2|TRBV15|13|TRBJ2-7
CATSRDYIYEQYF
TGTGCCACCAGTCGGGACTACATATACGAGCAGTACTTC
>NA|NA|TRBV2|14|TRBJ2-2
CASGGTQKTGELFF
TGTGCCAGCGGGGGGACCCAAAAAACCGGGGAGCTGTTTTTT
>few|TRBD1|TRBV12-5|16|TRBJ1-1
CASGLWGQGGNTEAFF
TGTGCTAGTGGTTTGTGGGGGCAGGGGGGCAACACTGAAGCTTTCTTT
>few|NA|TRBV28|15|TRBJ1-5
CASSSGRFDNQPQHF
TGTGCCAGCAGTTCTGGACGTTTCGATAATCAGCCCCAGCATTTT
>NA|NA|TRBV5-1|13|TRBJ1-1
CASSPTGKEEAFF
TGCGCCAGCAGCCCGACAGGCAAGGAGGAAGCTTTCTTT
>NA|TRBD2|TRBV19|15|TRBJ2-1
CASSIVASGSHEQFF
TGTGCCAGTAGTATTGTGGCTAGCGGGAGTCATGAGCAGTTCTTC
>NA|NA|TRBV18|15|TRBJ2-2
CASLWGGTNTGELFF
TGTGCCAGTCTTTGGGGTGGAACGAACACCGGGGAGCTGTTTTTT
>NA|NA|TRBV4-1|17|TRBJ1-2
CASSHPARGYSNYGYTF
TGCGCCAGCAGCCACCCCGCGAGGGGGTACTCTAACTATGGCTACACCTTC
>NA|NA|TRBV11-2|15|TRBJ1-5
CASSRTGLRGEPQHF
TGTGCCAGCAGCCGCACCGGGCTCCGGGGCGAGCCCCAGCATTTT
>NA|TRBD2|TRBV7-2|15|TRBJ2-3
CASSLEAGGTDTQYF
TGTGCCAGCAGCTTAGAAGCGGGGGGCACAGATACGCAGTATTTT
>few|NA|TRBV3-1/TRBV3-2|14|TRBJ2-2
CASSPPFYTGELFF
TGTGCCAGCAGCCCCCCTTTCTACACCGGGGAGCTGTTTTTT
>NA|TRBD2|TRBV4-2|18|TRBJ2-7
CASGTEPGLAGRAYEQYF
TGTGCCAGCGGCACGGAACCGGGACTAGCGGGTCGAGCCTACGAGCAGTACTTC
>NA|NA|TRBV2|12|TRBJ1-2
CASRGYGYGYTF
TGTGCCAGCAGGGGATACGGCTATGGCTACACCTTC
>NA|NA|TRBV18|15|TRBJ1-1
CASSPPGRANTEAFF
TGTGCCAGCTCACCACCGGGACGGGCGAACACTGAAGCTTTCTTT
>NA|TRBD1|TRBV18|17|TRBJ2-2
CASSPPPGQGAVGELFF
TGTGCCAGCTCACCACCTCCGGGACAGGGGGCAGTCGGGGAGCTGTTTTTT
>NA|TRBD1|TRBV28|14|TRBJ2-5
CASRVTGGGETQYF
TGTGCCAGCAGGGTGACAGGGGGTGGCGAGACCCAGTACTTC
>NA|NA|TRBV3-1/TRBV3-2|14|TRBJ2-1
CASSQGGPYNEQFF
TGTGCCAGCAGTCAGGGGGGCCCCTACAATGAGCAGTTCTTC
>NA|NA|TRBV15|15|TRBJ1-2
CATSRVQDPSIGYTF
TGTGCCACCAGCAGAGTACAGGACCCCTCTATAGGCTACACCTTC
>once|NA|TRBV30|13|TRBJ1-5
CAWSWDSNQPQHF
TGTGCCTGGAGTTGGGATAGCAATCAGCCCCAGCATTTT
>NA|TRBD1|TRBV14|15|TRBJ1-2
CASSHWDSTNYGYTF
TGTGCCAGCAGCCATTGGGACAGCACTAACTATGGCTACACCTTC
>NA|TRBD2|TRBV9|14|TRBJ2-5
CASAGGGGQETQYF
TGTGCCAGCGCGGGCGGGGGGGGCCAAGAGACCCAGTACTTC
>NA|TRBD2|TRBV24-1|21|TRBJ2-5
CATSDQGLAGGPGSPMETQYF
TGTGCCACCAGTGATCAGGGACTAGCGGGAGGGCCGGGTAGCCCCATGGAGACCCAGTACTTC
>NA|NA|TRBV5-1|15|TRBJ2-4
CASSLDSGAKNIQYF
TGCGCCAGCAGCCTGGATAGCGGAGCCAAAAACATTCAGTACTTC
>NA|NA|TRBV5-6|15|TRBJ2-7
CASSLPRRNRYEQYF
TGTGCCAGCAGCTTGCCGCGGCGGAACCGCTACGAGCAGTACTTC
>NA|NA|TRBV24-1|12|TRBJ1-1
CATSWGNTEAFF
TGTGCCACCAGTTGGGGGAACACTGAAGCTTTCTTT
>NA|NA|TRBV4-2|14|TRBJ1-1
CASRFDSRNTEAFF
TGTGCCAGCAGGTTTGACAGTAGGAACACTGAAGCTTTCTTT
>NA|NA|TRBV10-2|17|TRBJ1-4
CASSESGYGTREEKLFF
TGCGCCAGCAGTGAGTCGGGTTATGGGACTAGGGAAGAAAAACTGTTTTTT
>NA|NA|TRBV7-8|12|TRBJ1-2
CASSEDIYGYTF
TGTGCCAGCAGCGAAGACATCTATGGCTACACCTTC
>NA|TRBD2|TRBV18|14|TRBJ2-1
CASWRAGGYNEQFF
TGTGCCAGCTGGAGAGCGGGAGGGTACAATGAGCAGTTCTTC
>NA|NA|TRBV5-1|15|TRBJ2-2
CASWIGPPNTGELFF
TGCGCCAGCTGGATAGGACCTCCCAACACCGGGGAGCTGTTTTTT
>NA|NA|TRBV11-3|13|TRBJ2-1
CASSQDRYNEQFF
TGTGCCAGCAGCCAAGACAGGTACAATGAGCAGTTCTTC
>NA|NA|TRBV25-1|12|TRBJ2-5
CASSASTETQYF
TGTGCCAGCAGTGCCTCGACAGAGACCCAGTACTTC
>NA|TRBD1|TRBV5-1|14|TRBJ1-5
CASSYGTEDQPQHF
TGCGCCAGCAGCTACGGGACAGAGGATCAGCCCCAGCATTTT
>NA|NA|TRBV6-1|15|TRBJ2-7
CASSEDPSRTYEQYF
TGTGCCAGCAGTGAAGACCCCAGCCGAACCTACGAGCAGTACTTC
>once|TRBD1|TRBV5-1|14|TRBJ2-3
CASSWDRATDTQYF
TGCGCCAGCAGCTGGGACAGGGCCACAGATACGCAGTATTTT
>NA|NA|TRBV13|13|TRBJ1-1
CASSLALNTEAFF
TGTGCCAGCAGCCTGGCCCTGAACACTGAAGCTTTCTTT
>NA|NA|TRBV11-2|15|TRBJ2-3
CASSQGTPPADTQYF
TGTGCCAGCAGCCAAGGGACTCCCCCGGCGGATACGCAGTATTTT
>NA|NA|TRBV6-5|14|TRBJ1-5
CASTKGSSNQPQHF
TGTGCCAGCACAAAGGGATCGAGCAATCAGCCCCAGCATTTT